These 31 T cell receptor beta chains originate from one sample sequenced in a study of cytomegalovirus exposure and HLA in healthy donors. The PCR used 60 Vbeta and 13 Jbeta primers. Libraries were prepared by immunoSEQ multiplex PCR; TCRdb keeps only in-frame clonotypes and omits some of them. The sample gives about 160,000 clones, approximately 79% of which show up once; roughly 7.1% is in the top ten. The material sequenced was PBMCs. All receptors derive from a man between 35 and 55 years old in good health and CMV-seropositive.

The rearrangement joins TRBV4-2 to TRBJ1-6, with D tentatively TRBD1 (6 bases). This CDR3 has 15 amino acids. V was clipped by 0 bases and J by 5 bases, with 8 bases between them. CDR1 is LGHNA and CDR2 is YNFKEQ in the germline V gene. CDR3 in DNA: TGTGCCAGCAGCCAAGAAGACAGGAATAATTCACCCCTCCACTTT. Protein sequence: CASSQEDRNNSPLHF.

This clone was counted only a few times. The CDR3 DNA reads as TGTGCCAGCAACCGACAGGGGAATTCACCCCTCCACTTT. Translated: CASNRQGNSPLHF. The chain joins TRBV2 to TRBJ1-6; 8 bases map to TRBD1. The CDR3 sequence is 13 residues long. The germline gives CDR1 SNHLY, CDR2 FYNNEI. Trimming took 7 bases from V and 7 from J; bases not matched to a gene: 3.

This chain joins TRBV18 and TRBJ2-7; 8 bases match TRBD1. Germline V gene data show CDR1 as KGHSH and CDR2 as LQKENI. The V gene end was trimmed by 5 bases and the J gene end by 7 bases; junction bases not matched to a gene: 7. CDR3 length: 13 residues. CDR3 residues: CASSSDREWEQYF. DNA of the CDR3: TGTGCCAGCTCATCGGACAGGGAATGGGAGCAGTACTTC.

This clone was counted only a few times. The rearrangement joins TRBV12-5 to TRBJ1-5; 8 positions match TRBD1. Germline lookup yields CDR1 LGHNT and CDR2 FRNRAP. Unmatched junction bases numbered 16, after V lost 2 bases and J lost 4 bases. This CDR3 has 19 amino acids. CDR3 in amino acids: CASGLSPLRTGLGNQPQHF. Here the CDR3 DNA reads TGTGCTAGTGGTTTGTCCCCCTTACGGACAGGGCTGGGGAATCAGCCCCAGCATTTT.

With respect to this clone: Distinct nucleotide sequences in the sample also encode this CDR3. The chain recombines TRBV6-6 with TRBJ2-7; tentatively, D is TRBD2 (7 bases). The CDR3 is 14 residues long. CDR1 and CDR2 from the germline V gene are MNHNY and SVGAGI (reference sequence). Trimming shortened V by 8 bases and J by 3 bases, and 17 bases separated the two germline ends. The CDR3 spells CASSTGRGSYEQYF. DNA of the CDR3: TGTGCCAGCTCCACGGGGAGGGGGAGCTACGAGCAGTACTTC.

V gene TRBV6-5 combines with J gene TRBJ1-6, with D maybe TRBD1 (5 bases). CDR3 size: 15 residues. CDR1 and CDR2 from the germline V gene are MNHEY and SVGAGI. Trimming pared 7 bases from V and 3 bases from J, leaving 13 bases between. CDR3 in DNA: TGTGCCAGCACCTTAGACAGCAACTATAATTCACCCCTCCACTTT. Translation: CASTLDSNYNSPLHF.

The gene calls are TRBV19 and TRBJ2-7; TRBD2 might be the D (5 bases). The germline CDR1 and CDR2 sequences are LNHDA and SQIVND (reference sequence). The germline V and J ends were trimmed by 6 bases and 0 bases, with 12 bases remaining between them. The CDR3 is made up of 14 amino acids. In DNA, the CDR3 is TGTGCCAGTAGCCCAGGACTTAGCTCCTACGAGCAGTACTTC. It translates to CASSPGLSSYEQYF.

The V call is TRBV5-1, the J call TRBJ1-3; D perhaps matches TRBD1 (6 bases). Trimming shortened V by 4 bases and J by 3 bases, and 11 bases separated the two germline ends. Looked up from germline, CDR1 is SGHRS and CDR2 is YFSETQ. The CDR3 contains 14 residues. The CDR3 protein is CASSNTGSGNTIYF. DNA of the CDR3: TGCGCCAGCAGCAACACAGGGAGTGGAAACACCATATATTTT.

Only a few counts were recorded for this clone. The rearrangement uses TRBV7-9 and TRBJ2-3; no firm D call. Germline loops: CDR1 SEHNR, CDR2 FQNEAQ (reference sequence). This CDR3 contains 11 residues. Trimming took off 5 bases at V and 9 bases at J, with 9 bases between the two ends. The CDR3 protein is CASSLSLTQYF. CDR3 DNA sequence: TGTGCCAGCAGCCTCAGTTTAACGCAGTATTTT.

The CDR3 nucleotides are TGCGCCAGCAGCTTGACAGCAAGGACTAGCGGGGGGCATGAGCAGTTCTTC. It codes for CASSLTARTSGGHEQFF. The V call is TRBV5-1, the J call TRBJ2-1; 14 bases align to TRBD2. The CDR3 contains 17 residues. V trimming: 1 base; J trimming: 8 bases; junction bases outside the gene matches: 8. The germline V gene encodes CDR1 SGHRS and CDR2 YFSETQ.

V usage is TRBV4-3 and J usage is TRBJ2-5; D perhaps matches TRBD2 (5 bases). The better agreement between TRBJ2-7 and the DNA end casts doubt on the J call. The CDR3 has 15 amino acids. Germline V gene lookup returns CDR1 LGHNA and CDR2 YSLEER. CDR3 sequence (DNA): TGCGCCAGCAGCCAAGGGATACAGCGGACCGACGAGCAGTACTTC. Its translation is CASSQGIQRTDEQYF.

The count of this clone is one. The V and J genes are TRBV4-3 and TRBJ2-2, with D perhaps TRBD2 (6 bases). Per germline, CDR1 LGHNA and CDR2 YSLEER. Trimming removed 0 bases from V and 6 bases from J, with 8 bases in between. This CDR3 contains 14 residues. CDR3 sequence (DNA): TGCGCCAGCAGCCAAGATTGGGGGGCCGGGGAGCTGTTTTTT. Its protein is CASSQDWGAGELFF.

This chain uses TRBV5-1 with TRBJ2-2; 7 nucleotides line up with TRBD1. Trimming removed 3 bases from V and 2 bases from J; junction bases left unmatched: 4. CDR1 SGHRS and CDR2 YFSETQ come from the germline V gene. The CDR3 has 15 amino acids. CDR3 protein: CASSSDRINTGELFF. DNA for the CDR3: TGCGCCAGCAGCTCGGACAGGATTAACACCGGGGAGCTGTTTTTT. The whole variable domain, filled in from reference TRBV5-1 and TRBJ2-2, reads KAGVTQTPRYLIKTRGQQVTLSCSPISGHRSVSWYQQTPGQGLQFLFEYFSETQRNKGNFPGRFSGRQFSNSRSEMNVSTLELGDSALYLCASSSDRINTGELFFGEGSRLTVL.

The chain is built from TRBV4-1 and TRBJ2-2, with TRBD2 identical over 9 bases. Germline assignment: CDR1 MGHRA and CDR2 YSYEKL. V lost 3 bases, J lost 6 bases, and 8 bases stayed unmatched. The length of the CDR3 is 16 residues. CDR3 sequence reads: CASSHSGGTSPGELFF. The DNA of the CDR3 is TGCGCCAGCAGCCACAGCGGGGGGACATCGCCCGGGGAGCTGTTTTTT.

This sequence joins TRBV4-2 and TRBJ2-7, with D possibly TRBD1 on 6 matching bases. The CDR3 covers 16 residues. V was pared by 0 bases and J by 3 bases, with 15 bases between. CDR1 is LGHNA and CDR2 is YNFKEQ in the germline V gene. CDR3 in amino acids: CASSQDVTGRGYEQYF. The CDR3 DNA reads as TGTGCCAGCAGCCAAGATGTAACAGGGCGAGGCTACGAGCAGTACTTC.

This clone has only one observation. The CDR3 DNA sequence: TGCGCCAGCAGTGAGTCTGGCGGAGACCGCAATCAGCCCCAGCATTTT. Translation gives CASSESGGDRNQPQHF. The gene calls are TRBV10-1 and TRBJ1-5; D not resolved. Trimming cost V 0 bases and J 2 bases, with 11 bases left between them. The CDR3 contains 16 residues. Germline V gene data show CDR1 as WNHNN and CDR2 as SYGVQD (reference sequence).

The chain recombines TRBV27 with TRBJ1-2, with D perhaps TRBD1 (6 bases). V lost 6 bases and J 8 bases, leaving 16 bases between the germline ends. This CDR3 spans 13 amino acids. Germline loops: CDR1 MNHEY, CDR2 SMNVEV (reference sequence). The CDR3 nucleotides read TGTGCCAGCAGCCCAAAACAGGGCCGGGGCTACACCTTC. This encodes CASSPKQGRGYTF.

V usage is TRBV18 and J usage is TRBJ1-4, with 8 nucleotides matching TRBD1. CDR1 is KGHSH and CDR2 is LQKENI in the germline V gene. The CDR3 has 16 amino acids. J gave up 7 bases and V 3 bases, and 10 bases lay outside the gene matches. CDR3 DNA: TGTGCCAGCTCACCCCAAGGAGGACAGGGTGGTGAAAAACTGTTTTTT. Translation gives CASSPQGGQGGEKLFF.

The chain joins TRBV29-1 to TRBJ1-1; D gene uncertain. The CDR3 totals 13 residues. The V and J ends lost 4 bases and 1 base respectively, with 10 bases between them. Germline CDR1 and CDR2: SQVTM and ANQGSEA. DNA of the CDR3: TGCAGCGTTGTTGGAGGTCGGAACACTGAAGCTTTCTTT. It encodes CSVVGGRNTEAFF. Together with reference TRBV29-1 and TRBJ1-1, the CDR3 gives the full variable domain: SAVISQKPSRDICQRGTSLTIQCQVDSQVTMMFWYRQQPGQSLTLIATANQGSEATYESGFVIDKFPISRPNLTFSTLTVSNMSPEDSSIYLCSVVGGRNTEAFFGQGTRLTVV.

The V gene is TRBV15, the J gene TRBJ1-5, with TRBD1 matching over 9 bases. Germline CDR1 and CDR2: LNHNV and YYDKDF (reference sequence). The CDR3 length is 15 residues. V shed 2 bases, J shed 7 bases, and the junction held 6 bases outside the gene matches. CDR3 sequence reads: CATSRRTGEYQPQHF. The CDR3 DNA is TGTGCCACCAGCAGAAGGACAGGGGAGTACCAGCCCCAGCATTTT. Drawing the rest from reference TRBV15 and TRBJ1-5, the complete variable domain is DAMVIQNPRYQVTQFGKPVTLSCSQTLNHNVMYWYQQKSSQAPKLLFHYYDKDFNNEADTPDNFQSRRPNTSFCFLDIRSPGLGDTAMYLCATSRRTGEYQPQHFGDGTRLSIL.

The chain has TRBV6-5 and TRBJ2-5; 7 bases align to TRBD1. The V and J ends lost 6 bases and 7 bases, in that order; junction bases with no gene match: 11. The CDR3 totals 14 residues. In germline, CDR1 is MNHEY, CDR2 SVGAGI. The CDR3, as DNA: TGTGCCAGCAGCGAGGACAGGCCAAGGTCGACCCAGTACTTC. This sequence encodes CASSEDRPRSTQYF.

This chain connects TRBV7-2 to TRBJ2-7, with 11 bases aligning to TRBD1. Germline V gives CDR1 SGHTA, CDR2 FQGNSA. V was pared by 6 bases and J by 6 bases, with 16 bases of the junction left unmatched. CDR3 size: 17 residues. The CDR3 sequence: CASRGSSDRGRILEQYF. The CDR3 DNA reads TGTGCCAGCAGGGGGAGCTCGGACAGGGGGCGAATTCTCGAGCAGTACTTC.

In DNA, the CDR3 is TGTGCCTGGAATGTGGGCCCTCCCCGGGATACGCAGTATTTT. This translates into CAWNVGPPRDTQYF. The chain employs TRBV30 and TRBJ2-3, with D hard to call. Germline CDR1 GTSNPN, CDR2 SVGIG (reference sequence). Trimming removed 4 bases at V and 6 bases at J, with 17 bases between. The CDR3 contains 14 residues.

This rearrangement joins TRBV5-1 to TRBJ1-1, with a possible D match to TRBD1 (6 bases). From germline, CDR1 is SGHRS and CDR2 YFSETQ. V was clipped by 1 base and J by 5 bases, with 15 bases between them. The CDR3 is 15 amino acids. The CDR3: CASSLSRQAVTEAFF. CDR3 coding DNA: TGCGCCAGCAGCTTGTCCCGACAGGCTGTTACTGAAGCTTTCTTT. Based on the CDR3 plus reference TRBV5-1 and TRBJ1-1, the full variable domain is KAGVTQTPRYLIKTRGQQVTLSCSPISGHRSVSWYQQTPGQGLQFLFEYFSETQRNKGNFPGRFSGRQFSNSRSEMNVSTLELGDSALYLCASSLSRQAVTEAFFGQGTRLTVV.

The chain uses TRBV6-5 and TRBJ1-2; 8 nucleotides align to TRBD1. Looked up from germline, CDR1 is MNHEY and CDR2 is SVGAGI. The trim removed 10 bases at V and 0 bases at J, leaving 10 bases unmatched. CDR3 length: 15 amino acids. The CDR3 sequence: CATWTGPDSNYGYTF. The CDR3 coding sequence is TGTGCCACCTGGACAGGGCCTGACTCTAACTATGGCTACACCTTC.

The chain employs TRBV23-1 and TRBJ2-1; TRBD1 matches at 10 bases. TRBV23-1 is an open reading frame, and its role is uncertain. The CDR3 length is 15 residues. Trimming took 7 bases from V and 10 from J; bases not matched to a gene: 13. CDR3 protein: CASNEDRGVRWEQFF. In DNA form, the CDR3 reads TGCGCCAGCAACGAGGACAGGGGGGTTCGGTGGGAGCAGTTCTTC.

This clone came up once. The CDR3 region is CASRTGNTEAFF. The CDR3 DNA is TGTGCTAGTCGGACGGGAAACACTGAAGCTTTCTTT. The genes are TRBV12-5 and TRBJ1-1, with no clear D. Germline assignment: CDR1 LGHNT and CDR2 FRNRAP. V was shortened by 8 bases and J by 2 bases, with 9 bases between the two germline ends. There are 12 residues in the CDR3.

The V gene is TRBV5-4, the J gene TRBJ2-2; 8 positions match TRBD1. The CDR3 sequence is 17 residues long. From germline, CDR1 is SGHNT and CDR2 YYREEE (reference sequence). Trimming at V came to 3 bases and at J to 6 bases, leaving 13 bases not matched to a gene. The CDR3 loop is CASSSHRNDRGAGELFF. DNA of the CDR3: TGTGCCAGCAGCTCCCATAGAAACGACAGGGGCGCCGGGGAGCTGTTTTTT.

The genes are TRBV5-1 and TRBJ2-5; TRBD2 matches 7 bases. CDR3 length equals 15 residues. Germline CDR1 SGHRS, CDR2 YFSETQ. With V trimmed by 3 bases and J by 5 bases, 10 bases remained unmatched. This CDR3 reads CASSWGGSRGETQYF. In nucleotides, the CDR3 is TGCGCCAGCAGCTGGGGGGGATCGAGGGGTGAGACCCAGTACTTC.

This clone was seen a few times. The chain employs TRBV11-1 and TRBJ1-4, with D possibly matching TRBD1 (5 bases). The CDR3 runs 14 residues. Trimming left V 5 bases short and J 5 bases short, with 12 bases between. Germline values: CDR1 SGHAT, CDR2 FQDESV (reference sequence). CDR3 loop: CASSLRRGNEKLFF. The CDR3 nucleotides are TGTGCCAGCAGCCTGCGGAGGGGAAATGAAAAACTGTTTTTT.

This clone was recorded only once. The rearrangement links TRBV29-1 to TRBJ1-2; tentatively, D is TRBD1 (5 bases). V was cut by 4 bases and J by 8 bases, with 17 bases left in between. Looked up from germline, CDR1 is SQVTM and CDR2 is ANQGSEA. This CDR3 is built from 13 residues. CDR3: CSVVGGTFRGYTF. The CDR3 region has the DNA TGCAGCGTTGTGGGGGGGACCTTTCGGGGCTACACCTTC.